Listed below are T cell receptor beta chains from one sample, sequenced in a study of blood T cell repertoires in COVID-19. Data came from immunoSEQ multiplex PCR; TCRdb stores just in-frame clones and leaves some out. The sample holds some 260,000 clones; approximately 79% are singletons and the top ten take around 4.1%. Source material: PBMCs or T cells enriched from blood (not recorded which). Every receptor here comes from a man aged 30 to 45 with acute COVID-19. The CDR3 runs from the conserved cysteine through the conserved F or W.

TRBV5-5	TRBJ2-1	CASSLGPYNEQFF
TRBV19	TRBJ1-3	CASSSHSGGRNTIYF
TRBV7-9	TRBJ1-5	CASSLAIVGGDQPQHF
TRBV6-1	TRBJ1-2	CASSERQAHYGYTF
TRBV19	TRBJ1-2	CASSDREANYGYTF
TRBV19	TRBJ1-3	CASSIQTLGLNPIYF
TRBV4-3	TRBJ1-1	CASSRTSGPGGLTEAFF
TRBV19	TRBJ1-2	CASRRGQGAANYGYTF
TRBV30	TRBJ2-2	CAWSSGRATGELFF
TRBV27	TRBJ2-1	CASSLSPDRGREQFF
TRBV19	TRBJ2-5	CASSIFGRQETQYF
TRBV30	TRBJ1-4	CAWSEQREKLFF
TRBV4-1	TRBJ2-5	CASSQGTGAGETQYF
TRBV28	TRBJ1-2	CASGDRVNYGYTF
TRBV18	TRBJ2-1	CASSPLTINEQFF
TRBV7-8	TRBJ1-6	CASSLGQGGSPLHF
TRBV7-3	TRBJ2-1	CASSLTHLSGTNEQFF
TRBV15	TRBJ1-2	CATSRDPGTLGGYTF
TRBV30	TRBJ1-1	CAWLDRANTEAFF
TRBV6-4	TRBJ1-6	CASSDSTGGNSPLHF
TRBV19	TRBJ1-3	CASSIIQRTAGNTIYF
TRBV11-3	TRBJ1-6	CASSQGQGEFNSPLHF
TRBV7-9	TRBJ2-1	CASSLSSYNEQFF
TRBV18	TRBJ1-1	CASSPQNFAGSGGTEAFF
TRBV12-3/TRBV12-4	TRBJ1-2	CASSLLAGGYTF
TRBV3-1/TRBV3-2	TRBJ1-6	CASSQGQGLSPLHF
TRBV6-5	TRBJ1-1	CASLLPGGRPEAFF
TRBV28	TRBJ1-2	CASSPPGQGFGGYTF
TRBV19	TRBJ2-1	CASSGLAGGYNEQFF
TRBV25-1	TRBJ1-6	CASRDSNSPLHF
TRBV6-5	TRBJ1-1	CASIRGGMNTEAFF
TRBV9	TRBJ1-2	CASSYGTPNYGYTF